This T cell receptor beta chain was recovered during a study of identical twins. Findings and caveats of the study: Possibly, invariant MAIT and iNKT cells partly confounded zero-insertion analyses. These conclusions were based on statistical analysis (cross-sectional, not following the same donors).

Of note for this clonotype: Its specificity is not known.

CDR3 length: 13 amino acids. V lost 6 bases, J lost 5 bases, and 13 bases lay in between. CDR1 and CDR2 from the germline V gene are SNHLY and FYNNEI. Template switching added a universal primer site, and cDNA bore unique molecular identifiers. Each CDR3 protein is one row after TCRdb ran MiXCR on the 5' RACE reads. The sample shows fewer than 650,000 distinct CDR3 sequences, approximately 10% of them seen only once. Separately, the same data were catalogued under a study of yellow fever vaccine responses in identical twins.

V usage is TRBV2 and J usage is TRBJ2-5; D is perhaps TRBD2 (6 bases). The sequencing input was PBMCs. This TCR derives from a woman under 30 in good health. The CDR3 sequence: CASRGGPSETQYF. The CDR3 DNA reads as TGTGCCAGCAGGGGGGGACCCTCGGAGACCCAGTACTTC.